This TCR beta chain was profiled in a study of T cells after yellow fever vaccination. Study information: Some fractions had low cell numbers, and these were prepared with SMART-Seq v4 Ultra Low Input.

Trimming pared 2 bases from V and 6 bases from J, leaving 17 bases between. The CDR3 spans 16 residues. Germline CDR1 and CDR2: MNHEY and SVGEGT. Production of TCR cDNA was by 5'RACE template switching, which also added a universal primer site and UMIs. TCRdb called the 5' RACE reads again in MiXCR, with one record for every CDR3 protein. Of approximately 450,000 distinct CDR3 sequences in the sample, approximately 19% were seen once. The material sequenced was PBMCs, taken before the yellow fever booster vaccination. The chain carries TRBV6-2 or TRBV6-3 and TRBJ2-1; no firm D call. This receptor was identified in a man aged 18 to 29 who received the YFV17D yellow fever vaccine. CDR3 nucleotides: TGTGCCAGCAGTTACGGGTCCTTAGCTCCCGTCAATGAGCAGTTCTTC. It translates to CASSYGSLAPVNEQFF.